What follows describes a single T cell receptor (beta chain). Its matching antigen is unknown. From germline, CDR1 is DFQATT and CDR2 SNEGSKA (reference sequence). This CDR3 region has 12 residues. The sample is drawn from a study of monozygotic twins with inflammatory bowel disease. Study-level findings and limits: T cell subtypes were not distinguishable in this analysis. Backing was not found for a single strong signal or clonotype associated with IBD.

The authors made each sample's cDNA in eight separate reactions. From the 5' RACE reads, TCRdb lists one entry per CDR3 protein and no DNA. Its listing shows some 150,000 distinct CDR3 sequences. Source material: blood. The V and J genes are TRBV20-1 and TRBJ2-3. The receptor's source is a human donor with ulcerative colitis or Crohn's disease, or a healthy co-twin of an affected twin (not recorded which). The CDR3 sequence is CSASASEDTQYF.